This TCR beta chain was recorded in a study of STAT3 mutations in large granular lymphocyte leukemia. Looking at the study overall: Among longitudinally sequenced T-LGLL patients, roughly half had canonical activating STAT3 mutations detected.

Worth noting for this clone: The antigen remains unidentified.

Repertoires were generated with immunoSEQ multiplex PCR, while TCRdb's copy carries only in-frame clones and drops some. The sample has over 30,000 clones; nearly 90% are singletons. Regarding the study as a whole: Samples missed the first appearance of the clone. In T-cell large granular lymphocyte leukemia, about half of patients showed multiple immunodominant subclonotypes.

CDR3 length: 14 amino acids. V lost 4 bases, J lost 2 bases, and 6 bases stayed unmatched. Germline lookup yields CDR1 SGHNT and CDR2 YYREEE (reference sequence). This TCR was sampled from a human donor with T large granular lymphocyte leukemia. Some clones in this sample may be carry-over from other donors' samples. The chain uses TRBV5-4 and TRBJ2-7, with TRBD1 matching 7 bases. Sample: PBMCs. The CDR3 sequence is CASSLGQVAYEQYF. In nucleotides, the CDR3 is TGTGCCAGCAGCCTCGGACAGGTAGCCTACGAGCAGTACTTC. Full variable domain (rest looked up from reference TRBV5-4 and TRBJ2-7): ETGVTQSPTHLIKTRGQQVTLRCSSQSGHNTVSWYQQALGQGPQFIFQYYREEENGRGNFPPRFSGLQFPNYSSELNVNALELDDSALYLCASSLGQVAYEQYFGPGTRLTVT.